Listed below are T cell receptor beta chains from one sample, sequenced in a study of control samples from healthy donors and cancer patients. Profiling relied on immunoSEQ multiplex PCR, and the TCRdb table lists in-frame clones only, not all of them. In the table there are 75,000 to 90,000 clones, 85% of which are singletons. Sample: blood. These receptors all stem from a woman in her 40s in good health. Each CDR3 is given without its conserved first and last residue. The order of the fields is CDR3 protein, V gene, clone size, J gene. Clone sizes are given selectively: once, few, many, or a class where the clone is expanded.

cdr3_aa: ASSQRARSSYEQY
v_call: TRBV19
clone_size: .
j_call: TRBJ2-7

cdr3_aa: ASSLIPGTSSSYEQY
v_call: TRBV7-2
clone_size: .
j_call: TRBJ2-7

cdr3_aa: ASSLGVGYGYT
v_call: TRBV10-1
clone_size: .
j_call: TRBJ1-2

cdr3_aa: ASSLLGNNEQF
v_call: TRBV5-5
clone_size: .
j_call: TRBJ2-1

cdr3_aa: ASSLVGLDYNEQF
v_call: TRBV5-1
clone_size: .
j_call: TRBJ2-1

cdr3_aa: ASSLVPGYSGNTIY
v_call: TRBV5-1
clone_size: .
j_call: TRBJ1-3

cdr3_aa: ASRRLDRGAQNEQY
v_call: TRBV5-6
clone_size: .
j_call: TRBJ2-7

cdr3_aa: ASSYSRTGGGYGYT
v_call: TRBV6-5
clone_size: .
j_call: TRBJ1-2

cdr3_aa: ASSQEGGGARDTQY
v_call: TRBV3-1/TRBV3-2
clone_size: .
j_call: TRBJ2-3

cdr3_aa: ASSSTVSEPMNTEAF
v_call: TRBV5-6
clone_size: .
j_call: TRBJ1-1

cdr3_aa: ASSVAQGGNQPQH
v_call: TRBV9
clone_size: .
j_call: TRBJ1-5

cdr3_aa: ASSLEFGYTEAF
v_call: TRBV5-5
clone_size: .
j_call: TRBJ1-1

cdr3_aa: ASSSGRSEAF
v_call: TRBV7-9
clone_size: once
j_call: TRBJ1-1

cdr3_aa: ASSHILGGGDTQY
v_call: TRBV7-2
clone_size: .
j_call: TRBJ2-3

cdr3_aa: ASSSPGLTMGGELF
v_call: TRBV6-2/TRBV6-3
clone_size: .
j_call: TRBJ2-2

cdr3_aa: ASSNNYGYT
v_call: TRBV7-9
clone_size: .
j_call: TRBJ1-2

cdr3_aa: ASSSGRQYGYT
v_call: TRBV5-8
clone_size: .
j_call: TRBJ1-2

cdr3_aa: AISESDSGGPLEQY
v_call: TRBV10-3
clone_size: .
j_call: TRBJ2-7

cdr3_aa: ASSRGQTNTEAF
v_call: TRBV27
clone_size: few
j_call: TRBJ1-1

cdr3_aa: ASSAFQGQPQH
v_call: TRBV9
clone_size: .
j_call: TRBJ1-5

cdr3_aa: ASSFGPDYEQY
v_call: TRBV5-1
clone_size: .
j_call: TRBJ2-7

cdr3_aa: ASSESKGYEGNEKLF
v_call: TRBV10-2
clone_size: few
j_call: TRBJ1-4

cdr3_aa: ASSPRLAGDYYEQY
v_call: TRBV5-5
clone_size: once
j_call: TRBJ2-7

cdr3_aa: ASSQSRQSDGNTIY
v_call: TRBV23-1
clone_size: .
j_call: TRBJ1-3

cdr3_aa: ASSDDPGGSETQY
v_call: TRBV6-1
clone_size: .
j_call: TRBJ2-5

cdr3_aa: ASSPPQGTYTGELF
v_call: TRBV18
clone_size: .
j_call: TRBJ2-2

cdr3_aa: ASSLGGNSNQPQH
v_call: TRBV7-9
clone_size: few
j_call: TRBJ1-5

cdr3_aa: ARSLEVTRAPYEQY
v_call: TRBV5-3
clone_size: .
j_call: TRBJ2-7

cdr3_aa: ASSPSWTGEVGEQY
v_call: TRBV27
clone_size: .
j_call: TRBJ2-7

cdr3_aa: ASSLIVQGGYT
v_call: TRBV5-1
clone_size: once
j_call: TRBJ1-2

cdr3_aa: ASSLDLAGSSYEQY
v_call: TRBV7-2
clone_size: .
j_call: TRBJ2-7

cdr3_aa: AVGGNYNEQF
v_call: TRBV30
clone_size: once
j_call: TRBJ2-1

cdr3_aa: ASTRQGWLNEQF
v_call: TRBV11-1
clone_size: once
j_call: TRBJ2-1

cdr3_aa: ASSSQGTSTDTQY
v_call: TRBV11-3
clone_size: .
j_call: TRBJ2-3

cdr3_aa: ASTLTRQGSPLY
v_call: TRBV6-5
clone_size: .
j_call: TRBJ1-3

cdr3_aa: ATSERSTGGAYTGELF
v_call: TRBV24-1
clone_size: .
j_call: TRBJ2-2

cdr3_aa: AWTPYRTTEAF
v_call: TRBV30
clone_size: once
j_call: TRBJ1-1

cdr3_aa: ASSYSFAGPLH
v_call: TRBV6-2/TRBV6-3
clone_size: .
j_call: TRBJ1-6

cdr3_aa: ASSYRDKTYNEQF
v_call: TRBV6-2/TRBV6-3
clone_size: .
j_call: TRBJ2-1

cdr3_aa: ASSPPGLAGWGYT
v_call: TRBV18
clone_size: few
j_call: TRBJ1-2

cdr3_aa: ASSSDRVFGQY
v_call: TRBV7-2
clone_size: once
j_call: TRBJ2-7

cdr3_aa: AISEGEGTAYGYT
v_call: TRBV10-3
clone_size: once
j_call: TRBJ1-2

cdr3_aa: ASSYNSYGYT
v_call: TRBV6-5
clone_size: .
j_call: TRBJ1-2

cdr3_aa: ASSQDFGGTYEQY
v_call: TRBV14
clone_size: .
j_call: TRBJ2-7

cdr3_aa: ASNRLAREARTEAF
v_call: TRBV27
clone_size: .
j_call: TRBJ1-1

cdr3_aa: SAEGRYEQY
v_call: TRBV20-1
clone_size: once
j_call: TRBJ2-7

cdr3_aa: ASSWGWTGSETQY
v_call: TRBV7-2
clone_size: .
j_call: TRBJ2-5

cdr3_aa: ASRAGVVYNSPLH
v_call: TRBV6-5
clone_size: .
j_call: TRBJ1-6

cdr3_aa: ASSFEKLF
v_call: TRBV2
clone_size: once
j_call: TRBJ1-4

cdr3_aa: ASSQERDRSYEQY
v_call: TRBV4-3
clone_size: .
j_call: TRBJ2-7

cdr3_aa: ASSLDFFGTGNTDTQY
v_call: TRBV11-3
clone_size: .
j_call: TRBJ2-3

cdr3_aa: ATSDYGTGNTGELF
v_call: TRBV24-1
clone_size: .
j_call: TRBJ2-2

cdr3_aa: ASSPTPSGYGYT
v_call: TRBV9
clone_size: .
j_call: TRBJ1-2